This T cell receptor beta chain was captured by sequencing in a study of brain metastases from non-small cell lung cancer. This table comes from immunoSEQ multiplex PCR, and its TCRdb copy is limited to in-frame clones, with some not included. The sample lists 1,500 or so clones; around 88% were seen once. The germline CDR1 and CDR2 sequences are ENHRY and SYGVKD. Trimming shortened V by 3 bases and J by 2 bases, and 11 bases separated the two germline ends. This CDR3 comprises 14 residues. The chain joins TRBV10-3 to TRBJ2-7; D may be TRBD1 or TRBD2 (5 bases each). The sequence was collected from a donor at least 40 years old with non-small cell lung cancer. Sequenced sample: tumor-adjacent normal tissue. CDR3 in amino acids: CAISDQGTAYEQYF. DNA for the CDR3: TGTGCCATCAGTGATCAAGGGACGGCCTACGAGCAGTACTTC.